A single sample gave rise to the 25 T cell receptor beta chains below, sequenced in a study of blood T cell repertoires in COVID-19. Produced via immunoSEQ multiplex PCR; TCRdb's table is partial and in-frame only. In the table there are hundreds of thousands of clones, 65% to 90% of which are singletons. The sequencing sample was made of peripheral blood. Receptors were obtained from a human donor in a cohort sampled during active COVID-19.

This sequence joins TRBV28 and TRBJ2-7; 9 nucleotides agree with TRBD1. The trim removed 5 bases at V and 4 bases at J, leaving 9 bases unmatched. The CDR3 contains 15 residues. Looked up from germline, CDR1 is MDHEN and CDR2 is SYDVKM. CDR3 nucleotide sequence: TGTGCCAGCAGTCCCTCCGGGACAGGGTTGTACGAGCAGTACTTC. This gives the protein CASSPSGTGLYEQYF.

For the CDR3, the DNA is TGTGCCAGCAGCGTAGGCGGCGGCGCTGAAAAACTGTTTTTT. Protein sequence: CASSVGGGAEKLFF. This chain links TRBV9 with TRBJ1-4; D is undetermined. The CDR3 totals 14 residues. V shed 0 bases and J shed 7 bases, with 10 bases lying between them. Germline CDR1 and CDR2: SGDLS and YYNGEE.

This chain uses TRBV29-1 with TRBJ2-7; D not certain. Germline loops: CDR1 SQVTM, CDR2 ANQGSEA. Trimming took off 7 bases at V and 0 bases at J, with 10 bases between the two ends. The length of the CDR3 is 12 residues. CDR3 in DNA: TGCAGCGGTAAACTATCCTCCTACGAGCAGTACTTC. Its translation: CSGKLSSYEQYF.

The rearrangement uses TRBV5-6 and TRBJ1-1, with 9 bases aligning to TRBD1. The CDR3 consists of 16 residues. The V segment lost 3 bases and the J segment 5 bases; nucleotides outside the gene matches: 11. Germline-derived CDR1 and CDR2 are SGHDT and YYEEEE. CDR3 residues: CASSWGQGGVITEAFF. CDR3 coding DNA: TGTGCCAGCAGCTGGGGACAGGGCGGGGTCATTACTGAAGCTTTCTTT.

V gene TRBV11-2 combines with J gene TRBJ2-7; 8 nucleotides match TRBD1. CDR1 and CDR2 from the germline V gene are SGHAT and FQNNGV. The CDR3 loop spans 14 amino acids. After removal of 5 bases from V and 4 bases from J, the junction contained 7 bases not matched to a gene. This CDR3 reads CASSQGAGRYEQYF. CDR3 bases: TGTGCCAGCAGCCAGGGGGCAGGGAGGTACGAGCAGTACTTC.

This clone was seen a single time. The rearrangement uses TRBV6-5 and TRBJ2-2; TRBD1 might be the D (5 bases). The CDR3 has 15 amino acids. Germline CDR1 is MNHEY and CDR2 is SVGAGI. V shed 7 bases and J shed 0 bases, with 12 bases lying between them. CDR3 loop: CASTLLGANTGELFF. CDR3 nucleotide sequence: TGTGCCAGCACCCTTTTAGGGGCGAACACCGGGGAGCTGTTTTTT.

The chain couples TRBV30 to TRBJ2-3; 11 bases are shared with TRBD2. The germline V gene encodes CDR1 GTSNPN and CDR2 SVGIG (reference sequence). Losses at the gene ends were 3 bases for V and 7 bases for J; bases not matched to a gene: 6. The CDR3 runs 14 residues. The CDR3 reads CAWRTSGGSYTQYF. The CDR3 DNA is TGTGCCTGGAGAACTAGCGGGGGATCCTATACGCAGTATTTT.

The V gene is TRBV6-1, the J gene TRBJ2-5; 9 positions agree with TRBD2. The germline gives CDR1 MNHNS, CDR2 SASEGT. Trimming cost V 1 base and J 4 bases; bases outside gene matches: 1. There are 14 residues in the CDR3. DNA for the CDR3: TGTGCCAGCAGTGAAGGACTAGCGGCAGAGACCCAGTACTTC. Protein sequence: CASSEGLAAETQYF.

This clone was detected a few times. The chain combines TRBV7-9 with TRBJ2-5; TRBD2 matches 8 bases. Germline V gene data show CDR1 as SEHNR and CDR2 as FQNEAQ (reference sequence). Trimming at V came to 5 bases and at J to 5 bases, leaving 7 bases not matched to a gene. The CDR3 extends over 14 amino acids. CDR3 bases: TGTGCCAGCAGCCCACGGGGGGGCCGTGAGACCCAGTACTTC. Translated: CASSPRGGRETQYF.

The chain links TRBV5-6 to TRBJ1-2; maybe TRBD1 (6 bases). The V end was cut by 5 bases, the J end by 8 bases, with 19 bases between. This CDR3 spans 14 amino acids. CDR1 and CDR2 (germline): SGHDT, YYEEEE. This CDR3 is CASSSGPDSRGYTF. CDR3 DNA sequence: TGTGCCAGCAGTTCTGGTCCGGACAGCAGGGGCTACACCTTC.

Only one count was recorded for this clone. The gene calls are TRBV7-3 and TRBJ1-2, with D perhaps TRBD1 (5 bases). V was clipped by 4 bases and J by 5 bases, with 11 bases between them. The CDR3 has 13 residues. The germline gives CDR1 SGHTA, CDR2 FQGTGA. This CDR3 reads CASSSPGGYGYTF. CDR3 bases: TGTGCCAGCAGCTCTCCGGGGGGATATGGCTACACCTTC.

In DNA form, the CDR3 reads TGTGCCAGCAGTGAAAGACAGGGGCCGACCTACGAGCAGTACTTC. The encoded protein is CASSERQGPTYEQYF. This chain connects TRBV25-1 to TRBJ2-7; TRBD1 matches 8 bases. CDR3 length equals 15 residues. After removal of 2 bases from V and 2 bases from J, the junction contained 5 bases not matched to a gene. CDR1 and CDR2 from the germline V gene are MGHDK and SYGVNS.

The V call is TRBV29-1, the J call TRBJ1-1; possibly TRBD1 for D (6 bases). The V end was cut by 7 bases, the J end by 5 bases, with 11 bases between. The CDR3 is made up of 11 amino acids. CDR1 is SQVTM and CDR2 is ANQGSEA in the germline V gene. The CDR3 loop is CSGGRETEAFF. The CDR3 DNA reads TGCAGCGGGGGGCGTGAAACTGAAGCTTTCTTT.

The chain links TRBV6-5 to TRBJ1-6; possible D gene TRBD1, 6 bases. The CDR3 consists of 13 residues. CDR1 and CDR2 (germline): MNHEY, SVGAGI. The germline V and J ends were trimmed by 6 bases and 8 bases, with 11 bases remaining between them. CDR3 in DNA: TGTGCCAGCAGGCCAACAGGGTATTCACCCCTCCACTTT. It specifies CASRPTGYSPLHF.

The rearrangement links TRBV4-1 to TRBJ2-7; D is uncertain. V shed 1 base and J shed 2 bases, with 9 bases lying between them. Germline assignment: CDR1 MGHRA and CDR2 YSYEKL. The CDR3 runs to 14 residues. Here the CDR3 DNA reads TGCGCCAGCAGCCAAGTGGCCCATACCTACGAGCAGTACTTC. Translated: CASSQVAHTYEQYF.

The chain links TRBV5-4 to TRBJ2-5; D perhaps matches TRBD2 (6 bases). The germline V and J ends were trimmed by 3 bases and 2 bases, with 20 bases remaining between them. CDR3 length: 17 residues. Germline V gene sequence: CDR1 SGHNT, CDR2 YYREEE (reference sequence). The CDR3 sequence is CASSSPRQTRAQETQYF. CDR3 DNA: TGTGCCAGCAGCTCGCCCCGACAGACTAGAGCGCAAGAGACCCAGTACTTC.

This clone showed up just once. The CDR3, as DNA: TGTGCCAGCAGCCAAGAGACACCCCAGATTGGTGGCTACACCTTC. Its translation: CASSQETPQIGGYTF. The rearrangement joins TRBV3-1 (or the pseudogene TRBV3-2) to TRBJ1-2; D not certain. Germline CDR1 and CDR2: LGHDT and YNNKEL (reference sequence). The V gene lost 0 bases and the J gene lost 7 bases, with 15 bases spanning the gap. This CDR3 contains 15 residues.

The chain is built from TRBV12-5 and TRBJ2-3, with D possibly being TRBD2 (5 bases). The CDR3 spans 16 residues. V lost 2 bases and J 2 bases, leaving 14 bases between the germline ends. CDR1 and CDR2 from the germline V gene are LGHNT and FRNRAP. The DNA for the CDR3 is TGTGCTAGTGGTTTGCCCTTAGCGCGGTCCACAGATACGCAGTATTTT. This translates into CASGLPLARSTDTQYF. The complete variable domain, with remaining parts taken from reference TRBV12-5 and TRBJ2-3, reads DARVTQTPRHKVTEMGQEVTMRCQPILGHNTVFWYRQTMMQGLELLAYFRNRAPLDDSGMPKDRFSAEMPDATLATLKIQPSEPRDSAVYFCASGLPLARSTDTQYFGPGTRLTVL.

The chain has TRBV30 and TRBJ2-7; 9 positions agree with TRBD2. The CDR3 totals 14 residues. The trim removed 1 base at V and 6 bases at J, leaving 7 bases unmatched. Germline CDR1 is GTSNPN and CDR2 is SVGIG (reference sequence). The CDR3 region has the DNA TGTGCCTGGAGTGCGGGGGGACTAGCAGGCGAGCAGTACTTC. Translating it yields CAWSAGGLAGEQYF.

The chain is built from TRBV6-5 and TRBJ1-1; 7 bases are a match to TRBD1. The CDR3 has 14 residues. V trimming: 5 bases; J trimming: 2 bases; junction bases outside the gene matches: 5. CDR1 and CDR2 from the germline V gene are MNHEY and SVGAGI. CDR3 bases: TGTGCCAGCAGTCCCCGACAGGGAAACACTGAAGCTTTCTTT. Its protein is CASSPRQGNTEAFF.

This clone was counted once. The gene calls are TRBV7-9 and TRBJ2-6; D gene unclear. The germline V gene has CDR1 SEHNR and CDR2 FQNEAQ (reference sequence). The CDR3 runs to 17 residues. V shed 5 bases and J shed 0 bases, with 14 bases lying between them. CDR3 DNA: TGTGCCAGCAGCCCTTCGACACACACCTCTGGGGCCAACGTCCTGACTTTC. Translation: CASSPSTHTSGANVLTF.

This sequence joins TRBV9 and TRBJ1-4, with TRBD1 identical over 7 bases. V was pared by 1 base and J by 3 bases, with 9 bases of the junction left unmatched. This CDR3 is 17 amino acids long. Germline V lookup: CDR1 SGDLS, CDR2 YYNGEE. The CDR3 loop is CASSVSPQGSSNEKLFF. The CDR3 coding sequence is TGTGCCAGCAGCGTAAGCCCACAGGGGAGTTCTAATGAAAAACTGTTTTTT.

This rearrangement joins TRBV11-1 to TRBJ2-7; TRBD1 matches 9 bases. J lost 4 bases, V lost 1 base, and 8 bases had no gene match. In germline, CDR1 is SGHAT, CDR2 FQDESV (reference sequence). The CDR3 runs 16 residues. The chain's CDR3 is CASSLGTGGGYYEQYF. The CDR3 coding sequence is TGTGCCAGCAGCTTAGGCACAGGGGGCGGTTATTACGAGCAGTACTTC. The whole variable domain, remainder taken from reference TRBV11-1 and TRBJ2-7, is EAEVAQSPRYKITEKSQAVAFWCDPISGHATLYWYRQILGQGPELLVQFQDESVVDDSQLPKDRFSAERLKGVDSTLKIQPAELGDSAMYLCASSLGTGGGYYEQYFGPGTRLTVT.

The genes are TRBV27 and TRBJ1-2; TRBD1 matches at 10 bases. The J segment lost 8 bases and the V segment lost 5 bases, leaving 11 bases of the junction unmatched. Germline CDR1 and CDR2: MNHEY and SMNVEV (reference sequence). There are 15 residues in the CDR3. The CDR3 sequence: CASSPGTGALGGYTF. CDR3 nucleotides: TGTGCCAGCAGTCCCGGGACAGGGGCATTAGGAGGCTACACCTTC.

This rearrangement joins TRBV30 to TRBJ1-5, with TRBD1 matching over 8 bases. Germline V gives CDR1 GTSNPN, CDR2 SVGIG (reference sequence). V lost 2 bases to trimming and J lost 6 bases; unmatched junction nucleotides: 3. The CDR3 loop spans 13 amino acids. The CDR3 DNA is TGTGCCTGGAGTCCAGACAGGGGTCAGCCCCAGCATTTT. Its translation: CAWSPDRGQPQHF.